This T cell receptor (beta chain) is drawn from a study of PD-L1 blockade in urothelial cancer. The method was immunoSEQ multiplex PCR; TCRdb's version includes in-frame clones alone and lacks a portion of them. The sample carries some 41,000 clones, 88% recorded once. The ends were cut back, 0 bases at V and 4 bases at J, with 7 bases in the middle. The CDR3 extends over 13 amino acids. Germline V gene data show CDR1 as SGHKS and CDR2 as YYEKEE (reference sequence). This specimen was PBMCs, taken around atezolizumab (anti-PD-L1) treatment. This chain uses TRBV5-5 with TRBJ1-1; D is unclear. The TCR comes from a woman aged 60-70 years with urothelial cancer. This CDR3 reads CASSLAASTEAFF. The CDR3 coding sequence is TGTGCCAGCAGCTTGGCTGCGAGCACTGAAGCTTTCTTT.